The 26 T cell receptor beta chains in this list originate from one sample, sequenced in a study of blood T cell repertoires in COVID-19. Generated by immunoSEQ multiplex PCR, the TCRdb table keeps only in-frame clones and is missing some. The sample carries a few hundred thousand clones, approximately 92% recorded once. The specimen was peripheral blood. These TCRs come from a person aged 18-30 years with COVID-19, enrolled during active disease.

The gene calls are TRBV7-9 and TRBJ2-5; possibly TRBD1 for D (5 bases). CDR1 SEHNR and CDR2 FQNEAQ come from the germline V gene (reference sequence). There are 17 residues in the CDR3. V shed 3 bases and J shed 2 bases, with 19 bases lying between them. CDR3 DNA: TGTGCCAGCAGCTTCAGAGTGGGCAGGGAAAAACAAGAGACCCAGTACTTC. Translation gives CASSFRVGREKQETQYF.

A single count supports this clone. The rearrangement links TRBV4-1 to TRBJ1-3; TRBD1 matches 7 bases. The CDR3 has 17 residues. V shed 1 base, J shed 3 bases, and the junction held 9 bases outside the gene matches. Germline CDR1 is MGHRA and CDR2 is YSYEKL. The CDR3 region is CASSQVSLDRVGNTIYF. Written as DNA, the CDR3 is TGCGCCAGCAGCCAAGTATCCCTTGACAGGGTTGGAAACACCATATATTTT.

This chain links TRBV7-6 with TRBJ1-1; D is undetermined. The CDR3 totals 12 residues. Between the trimmed V and J ends, which lost 8 bases and 8 bases, there was a span of 15 bases. Germline V lookup: CDR1 SGHVS, CDR2 FNYEAQ. The CDR3: CASGSSVREAFF. The CDR3 nucleotides read TGTGCCAGCGGCTCCAGCGTGAGGGAAGCTTTCTTT.

This clone occurred once. The chain recombines TRBV27 with TRBJ1-1; weak D call: TRBD1 (5 bases). The length of the CDR3 is 14 residues. V lost 0 bases and J 3 bases, leaving 8 bases between the germline ends. Germline assignment: CDR1 MNHEY and CDR2 SMNVEV (reference sequence). CDR3 region: CASSLSGVDTEAFF. As DNA, the CDR3 is TGTGCCAGCAGTTTATCAGGGGTGGACACTGAAGCTTTCTTT.

The chain joins TRBV7-9 to TRBJ2-5; 8 positions match TRBD1. This CDR3 region has 14 residues. Germline CDR1 and CDR2: SEHNR and FQNEAQ (reference sequence). The V gene end was trimmed by 2 bases and the J gene end by 5 bases; junction bases not matched to a gene: 4. The CDR3 is CASSLLGQGETQYF. The CDR3 coding sequence is TGTGCCAGCAGCTTATTAGGACAGGGCGAGACCCAGTACTTC.

The J gene is TRBJ1-2, the V gene TRBV4-1, with TRBD1 identical over 7 bases. The CDR3 extends over 15 amino acids. The V gene end was trimmed by 3 bases and the J gene end by 2 bases; junction bases not matched to a gene: 6. The germline V gene encodes CDR1 MGHRA and CDR2 YSYEKL. CDR3 sequence (DNA): TGCGCCAGCAGCCACCCCGGGACAGCCAACTATGGCTACACCTTC. It yields the protein CASSHPGTANYGYTF.

The V and J genes are TRBV7-3 and TRBJ2-1; 12 bases map to TRBD1. Per germline, CDR1 SGHTA and CDR2 FQGTGA. The junction had 6 bases not matched to a gene; V was cut back by 5 bases and J by 7 bases. CDR3 length: 15 amino acids. CDR3 nucleotide sequence: TGTGCCAGCAGCCTCGGGACAGGGGGCGGAAATGAGCAGTTCTTC. The encoded protein is CASSLGTGGGNEQFF.

J is TRBJ2-4 and V is TRBV21-1; TRBD1, the table's D call, was not compared with the DNA. TRBV21-1 is a pseudogene segment. CDR3 length: 13 residues. The chain's CDR3 is CASSNDRKNIQYF. DNA of the CDR3: TGTGCCAGCAGCAACGACAGAAAAAACATTCAGTACTTC.

This chain's CDR3 is CASSSRTGPGNQPQHF. The CDR3 coding sequence is TGTGCCAGCAGTTCCCGGACAGGACCGGGAAATCAGCCCCAGCATTTT. This chain uses TRBV28 with TRBJ1-5; 7 bases fit TRBD1. The germline CDR1 and CDR2 sequences are MDHEN and SYDVKM. The length of the CDR3 is 16 residues. Germline trimming cut 4 bases from V and 4 bases from J; bases unmatched to any gene: 10.

The rearrangement uses TRBV12-3 or TRBV12-4 and TRBJ1-1; no clear D gene. V lost 6 bases, J lost 7 bases, and 12 bases lay in between. CDR3 size: 12 residues. The CDR3 DNA reads as TGTGCCAGCAGCCAACAGCCGGTTGAAGCTTTCTTT. It encodes CASSQQPVEAFF.

The chain uses TRBV11-2 and TRBJ2-7; TRBD2 is a possible D gene (7 bases). This CDR3 contains 14 residues. V was trimmed by 1 base and J by 5 bases, leaving 12 bases between them. The V gene's germline CDR1 is SGHAT and CDR2 FQNNGV. The CDR3 DNA follows: TGTGCCAGCAGCTTAGGGGGAGGGGGGCACGAGCAGTACTTC. Translating gives CASSLGGGGHEQYF.

This chain links TRBV19 with TRBJ1-5; tentatively, D is TRBD1 (5 bases). Germline V gene sequence: CDR1 LNHDA, CDR2 SQIVND (reference sequence). Trimming shortened V by 1 base and J by 6 bases, and 10 bases separated the two germline ends. The CDR3 runs to 14 residues. Here the CDR3 reads CASSIARGGQPQHF. In DNA, the CDR3 is TGTGCCAGTAGTATAGCTAGGGGTGGTCAGCCCCAGCATTTT.

Of note for this clone: Different DNA sequences within this sample yield the same CDR3. The genes are TRBV29-1 and TRBJ1-2, with TRBD1 as a possible D gene (6 bases). The CDR3 totals 11 residues. The germline CDR1 and CDR2 sequences are SQVTM and ANQGSEA. V dropped 3 bases and J dropped 4 bases, with 6 bases sitting between them. CDR3 region: CSVDRGYGYTF. The CDR3 DNA follows: TGCAGCGTTGACAGGGGCTATGGCTACACCTTC.

V and J are TRBV2 and TRBJ2-6; possibly TRBD1 for D (7 bases). In germline, CDR1 is SNHLY, CDR2 FYNNEI. The CDR3 is 18 amino acids. V shed 4 bases and J shed 0 bases, with 16 bases lying between them. CDR3 nucleotide sequence: TGTGCCAGCAGTGGGGACAGTGGAGGGACCTCTGGGGCCAACGTCCTGACTTTC. This sequence encodes CASSGDSGGTSGANVLTF.

This chain uses TRBV6-5 with TRBJ2-5; D is possibly TRBD2 (6 bases). Germline CDR1 MNHEY, CDR2 SVGAGI. The V end lost 4 bases, the J end lost 3 bases, and 18 bases lay between the germline ends. The CDR3 is 16 amino acids. The CDR3 DNA reads TGTGCCAGCAGTTCCTGGGACTTAGGAACCAAAGAGACCCAGTACTTC. The encoded protein is CASSSWDLGTKETQYF.

The CDR3: CASSLRGTHTDTQYF. In nucleotides, the CDR3 is TGTGCCAGCAGCTTAAGGGGTACCCACACAGATACGCAGTATTTT. The chain couples TRBV13 to TRBJ2-3; D might be TRBD1 (5 bases). Germline CDR1 reads PRHDT; CDR2 reads FYEKMQ (reference sequence). The ends were cut back, 2 bases at V and 2 bases at J, with 11 bases in the middle. The CDR3 contains 15 residues.

The J gene is TRBJ2-2, the V gene TRBV7-3; D unresolved. This CDR3 region has 17 residues. Trimming left V 2 bases short and J 0 bases short, with 13 bases between. Looked up from germline, CDR1 is SGHTA and CDR2 is FQGTGA. The CDR3 bases are TGTGCCAGCAGCTTATGGGTAGCTACGTCGAACACCGGGGAGCTGTTTTTT. This sequence encodes CASSLWVATSNTGELFF.

This clone was observed many times. The V gene is TRBV7-6, the J gene TRBJ2-7, with TRBD2 identical over 13 bases. J gave up 0 bases and V 5 bases, and 7 bases lay outside the gene matches. CDR1 is SGHVS and CDR2 is FNYEAQ in the germline V gene. The CDR3 has 17 amino acids. CDR3 sequence: CASSPGTSGARSYEQYF. CDR3 in DNA: TGTGCCAGCAGCCCCGGGACTAGCGGGGCACGCTCCTACGAGCAGTACTTC.

The chain carries TRBV27 and TRBJ2-2, with 11 bases that match TRBD1. The CDR3 contains 17 residues. Germline assignment: CDR1 MNHEY and CDR2 SMNVEV (reference sequence). V was pared by 7 bases and J by 7 bases, with 14 bases of the junction left unmatched. This chain's CDR3 is CASTRRTWTGGFGELFF. CDR3 DNA: TGTGCCAGCACTCGCAGAACTTGGACAGGGGGCTTCGGGGAGCTGTTTTTT.

The chain combines TRBV7-9 with TRBJ1-2, with TRBD1 as a possible D gene (6 bases). From germline, CDR1 is SEHNR and CDR2 FQNEAQ (reference sequence). Trimming cost V 3 bases and J 6 bases, with 14 bases left between them. This CDR3 is built from 14 residues. This chain's CDR3 is CASSFPGGSDGYTF. CDR3 nucleotide sequence: TGTGCCAGCAGCTTCCCGGGGGGCTCTGATGGCTACACCTTC.

DNA of the CDR3: TGTGCCAGCAGCACTCTTACCGGGGAGCTGTTTTTT. It yields the protein CASSTLTGELFF. This chain links TRBV9 with TRBJ2-2; D unclear. The V gene lost 4 bases and the J gene lost 5 bases, with 6 bases spanning the gap. Germline V lookup: CDR1 SGDLS, CDR2 YYNGEE. There are 12 residues in the CDR3.

V is TRBV7-7 and J is TRBJ2-5; D is possibly TRBD1 (5 bases). Germline CDR1 and CDR2: SSHAT and FNYEAQ (reference sequence). CDR3 length: 17 residues. With 1 base removed from V and 5 bases from J, the gap between germline ends came to 20 bases. The CDR3 spells CASSLGSGAGPAETQYF. CDR3 nucleotide sequence: TGTGCCAGCAGCTTAGGTAGTGGGGCAGGGCCCGCGGAGACCCAGTACTTC.

The genes are TRBV6-2 or TRBV6-3 and TRBJ2-3; D is perhaps TRBD2 (5 bases). With 5 bases removed from V and 5 bases from J, the gap between germline ends came to 14 bases. This CDR3 comprises 14 residues. Per the germline V gene, CDR1 is MNHEY and CDR2 is SVGEGT. CDR3 DNA: TGTGCCAGCAGTGCCAATCTAGCTCAAGATACGCAGTATTTT. Translating it yields CASSANLAQDTQYF.

This chain uses TRBV6-5 with TRBJ1-1, with D maybe TRBD1 (5 bases). Trimming pared 10 bases from V and 4 bases from J, leaving 19 bases between. Germline V CDR1 and CDR2: MNHEY, SVGAGI. The CDR3 covers 14 residues. CDR3 coding DNA: TGTGCCACATGTTTTTCCAGGGTCTGCACTGAAGCTTTCTTT. The encoded protein is CATCFSRVCTEAFF.

This clone occurred a few times. The chain recombines TRBV19 with TRBJ1-2, with 7 positions matching TRBD1. The CDR3 runs to 13 residues. Germline CDR1 is LNHDA and CDR2 is SQIVND (reference sequence). V was pared by 5 bases and J by 3 bases, with 3 bases of the junction left unmatched. The CDR3 sequence is CASSYRGDYGYTF. The DNA for the CDR3 is TGTGCCAGTAGTTACAGGGGTGACTATGGCTACACCTTC.

V is TRBV10-2 and J is TRBJ2-7; TRBD1 aligns across 8 bases. The CDR3 runs to 15 residues. With V trimmed by 0 bases and J by 5 bases, 6 bases remained unmatched. Germline V gene lookup returns CDR1 WSHSY and CDR2 SAAADI. The CDR3 reads CASSESETGAHEQYF. For the CDR3, the DNA is TGCGCCAGCAGTGAGTCCGAGACAGGGGCCCACGAGCAGTACTTC.